This T cell receptor (beta chain) is from a study of early T cells in non-severe SARS-CoV-2 infection. Notes on the study in general: Database matching using VDJdb favored anti-spike CD8 responses, with private and CD4 specificities left missing.

Individual cDNA molecules each received unique molecular identifiers attached to them. TCRdb fed the 5' RACE reads into MiXCR, producing one record per CDR3 protein. The sample includes some 77,000 distinct CDR3 sequences, roughly 9.6% seen only once; the top ten take approximately 5%. With 4 bases removed from V and 0 bases from J, the gap between germline ends came to 7 bases. The germline CDR1 and CDR2 sequences are MDHEN and SYDVKM. The CDR3 loop spans 14 amino acids. This clonotype appeared many times. Its target is unknown. Sequenced input: whole blood. This chain uses TRBV28 with TRBJ1-3, with D unclear. This clonotype originated in an adult who was a healthcare worker with PCR-confirmed SARS-CoV-2 infection or an uninfected control (not recorded which). The CDR3 loop reads CASSSRLSGNTIYF. The CDR3 nucleotides are TGTGCCAGCAGTTCGAGGCTCTCTGGAAACACCATATATTTT. Based on the CDR3 plus reference TRBV28 and TRBJ1-3, the full variable domain is DVKVTQSSRYLVKRTGEKVFLECVQDMDHENMFWYRQDPGLGLRLIYFSYDVKMKEKGDIPEGYSVSREKKERFSLILESASTNQTSMYLCASSSRLSGNTIYFGEGSWLTVV.